This TCR beta chain was recorded in a study of T cell responses to AZD1222 COVID-19 vaccine. Whole-study findings and limits: Close to half of spike-specific TCRs reportedly recognize unmutated variant regions. Spike was spanned by vaccine-associated CD4 TCRs, with dominance at 160-218 and 743-854. There were mostly white British donors and more females than males, and clonal diversity was possibly underestimated.

Profiling relied on immunoSEQ multiplex PCR, and the TCRdb table lists in-frame clones only, not all of them. Of about 60,000 clones in the sample, 60% to 85% were seen once. Regarding this clone: Its antigen is still unknown.

This TCR came from an adult who received the AZD1222 COVID-19 vaccine. Sequenced here: peripheral blood, sampled 28 days after the second AZD1222 dose.

CDR3 amino acids: CASSIDRSSYEQYF. The CDR3 nucleotides read TGTGCCAGCAGCATTGACAGGTCGTCCTACGAGCAGTACTTC. The chain carries TRBV5-4 and TRBJ2-7; tentatively, D is TRBD1 (6 bases). Germline CDR1 SGHNT, CDR2 YYREEE (reference sequence). This CDR3 has 14 residues. The V and J ends lost 4 bases and 1 base respectively, with 12 bases between them.